These T cell receptor beta chains were read from a single sample in a study of cytotoxic CD8 clonotypes in ibrutinib-treated CLL. Here immunoSEQ multiplex PCR was the method, and the copy in TCRdb shows in-frame clones only, minus some. The sample records 150,000 to 200,000 clones, more than 70% being singletons. The sample was PBMCs, taken at disease progression, from a patient treated with ibrutinib. The receptors here all came from a human donor with chronic lymphocytic leukemia. Both conserved end residues are part of each CDR3. The order of the fields is clone size, V gene, D gene, J gene, CDR3 DNA, CDR3 protein. The D gene is left open where the match is weak. Clone size is not always given. Where it is, it says once, few, many or a class for expanded clones.

-,TRBV7-3,TRBD1,TRBJ2-5,TGTGCCAGCAGCTTAACCTTCCGACAGGGGCGAGGGGAGACCCAGTACTTC,CASSLTFRQGRGETQYF
once,TRBV28,TRBD1,TRBJ1-3,TGTGCCAGCAGCCAACTCCGGGACAGGGTGGACACCATATATTTT,CASSQLRDRVDTIYF
once,TRBV10-3,-,TRBJ1-1,TGTGCCATCAGTGAGGGAGGGGGTAAGGCCTACGCTTTCTTT,CAISEGGGKAYAFF
-,TRBV18,TRBD2,TRBJ2-1,TGTGCCAGCTCACCACCCCTAGCGGATTACAATGAGCAGTTCTTC,CASSPPLADYNEQFF
-,TRBV6-5,TRBD1,TRBJ2-7,TGTGCCAGCAGTTACGGGCAGGGGGCCTACGAGCAGTACTTC,CASSYGQGAYEQYF
-,TRBV7-8,TRBD2,TRBJ2-3,TGTGCCAGCAGCCGCTTTGCTAGCGGGTCTAGCACAGATACGCAGTATTTT,CASSRFASGSSTDTQYF
once,TRBV18,-,TRBJ1-4,TGTGCCAGCTCACGCGACTGGAATGAAAAACTGTTTTTT,CASSRDWNEKLFF
once,TRBV29-1,-,TRBJ2-2,TGCAGCGTTAGTCAGGCCGGGGAGCTGTTTTTT,CSVSQAGELFF
-,TRBV28,TRBD1,TRBJ1-2,TGTGCCAGCAGTCTCGGACAGGGGCAAGTGTATGGCTACACCTTC,CASSLGQGQVYGYTF
-,TRBV30,-,TRBJ1-1,TGTGCCTGGAGTGTGCCCTATCTGGGGAACACTGAAGCTTTCTTT,CAWSVPYLGNTEAFF
-,TRBV9,-,TRBJ1-2,TGTGCCAGCAGCGTAGACGGGGTTGGCTATGGCTACACCTTC,CASSVDGVGYGYTF
-,TRBV30,-,TRBJ1-5,TGTGCCTGGCCTCAACGAGGGCTTAGCAATCAGCCCCAGCATTTT,CAWPQRGLSNQPQHF
-,TRBV27,TRBD1,TRBJ1-2,TGTGCCAGCAGCCTGACAGGGAAGGAAGGTAGCCACTATGGCTACACCTTC,CASSLTGKEGSHYGYTF
-,TRBV2,TRBD2,TRBJ2-3,TGTGCCAGCAGTGGAGCGACTAGCGGGAGAGATACGCAGTATTTT,CASSGATSGRDTQYF
-,TRBV10-2,-,TRBJ1-2,TGCGCCAGCAGGCGGGGGGGTCTGACGCATGGCTACACCTTC,CASRRGGLTHGYTF
-,TRBV7-3,-,TRBJ1-3,TGTGCCAGCAGCTTAAATCCAGGAAACACCATATATTTT,CASSLNPGNTIYF
once,TRBV28,-,TRBJ2-7,TGTGCCAGCAGTTTAAGCGGCTACGAGCAGTACTTC,CASSLSGYEQYF
once,TRBV7-3,-,TRBJ2-7,TGTGCCAGCAGCACCAGCGATAGCTCCTACGAGCAGTACTTC,CASSTSDSSYEQYF
-,TRBV5-8,-,TRBJ2-4,TGTGCCAGCACCCGGAGGGGGGGCTCCAAAAACATTCAGTACTTC,CASTRRGGSKNIQYF
-,TRBV5-6,-,TRBJ1-5,TGTGCCAGCAGCTTGGCCGTTATGGGGAATCAGCCCCAGCATTTT,CASSLAVMGNQPQHF
-,TRBV25-1,-,TRBJ2-6,TGTGCCAGCAGTGAATGGGGGGGGACAGCCTCTGGGGCCAACGTCCTGACTTTC,CASSEWGGTASGANVLTF
once,TRBV9,-,TRBJ1-2,TGTGCCAGCAGCGGGGGAGTTAACTATGGCTACACCTTC,CASSGGVNYGYTF
-,TRBV29-1,-,TRBJ1-5,TGCAGCGTTGTAGGGGATTGGGATCAGCCCCAGCATTTT,CSVVGDWDQPQHF
-,TRBV28,TRBD2,TRBJ2-7,TGTGCCAGCAGTCAACTAGCGGGAGTCGCCCACGAGCAGTACTTC,CASSQLAGVAHEQYF
-,TRBV30,-,TRBJ1-1,TGTGCCTGGAGTATCCAAGTGAACACTGAAGCTTTCTTT,CAWSIQVNTEAFF
once,TRBV6-5,TRBD1,TRBJ1-1,TGTGCCAGCAGCGAACAGGGGCGGCGGACTGAAGCTTTCTTT,CASSEQGRRTEAFF
-,TRBV10-3,TRBD1,TRBJ1-3,TGTGCCATCAGTGAATCGGGACAGGGCGTTTTCTCTGGAAACACCATATATTTT,CAISESGQGVFSGNTIYF
-,TRBV2,-,TRBJ2-1,TGTGCCAACACCGGGACCGACTACAATGAGCAGTTCTTC,CANTGTDYNEQFF
-,TRBV7-2,TRBD2,TRBJ2-6,TGTGCCAGCATCAAAGGAGGGAGGGTTGGGGCCAACGTCCTGACTTTC,CASIKGGRVGANVLTF
-,TRBV2,TRBD1,TRBJ1-2,TGTGCCAGCAGTAAAGACAGGGACGGCTACACCTTC,CASSKDRDGYTF
once,TRBV5-1,TRBD1,TRBJ1-1,TGCGCCAGCAGCATGGGACAGGGTAACCATGAAGCTTTCTTT,CASSMGQGNHEAFF
-,TRBV28,TRBD1,TRBJ2-7,TGTGCCAGCAGTCCGGGACAGGGCGTCTACGAGCAGTACTTC,CASSPGQGVYEQYF
-,TRBV19,-,TRBJ1-4,TGTGCCAGCAGGCTCCAGGGAGCCCACGTCAATGAAAAACTGTTTTTT,CASRLQGAHVNEKLFF
-,TRBV7-2,-,TRBJ2-1,TGTGCCAGCAGCACACAGGCGAGCTCCTACAATGAGCAGTTCTTC,CASSTQASSYNEQFF
-,TRBV28,TRBD1,TRBJ2-7,TGTGCCAGCAGTTTAACCTTCCGGGACAGGGGGTACGACGAGCAGTACTTC,CASSLTFRDRGYDEQYF
-,TRBV5-1,-,TRBJ1-2,TGCGCCAGCAGCCTGGACCCGCTTGGCTACACCTTC,CASSLDPLGYTF
-,TRBV9,-,TRBJ2-1,TGTGCCAGCTCACACCGGGAGCGCTCCTACAATGAGCAGTTCTTC,CASSHRERSYNEQFF
-,TRBV5-1,-,TRBJ2-5,TGCGCCAGCAGCTTAGGCCAAGAGACCCAGTACTTC,CASSLGQETQYF
-,TRBV7-9,TRBD1,TRBJ1-2,TGTGCCAGCAGCGCAACCGGGACAGGCTATTTCCTAGATGGCTACACCTTC,CASSATGTGYFLDGYTF
-,TRBV19,TRBD1,TRBJ1-4,TGTGCCAGTGCTCCGGGACAGGGTAATGAAAAACTGTTTTTT,CASAPGQGNEKLFF
-,TRBV28,-,TRBJ1-1,TGTGCCAGCAGTACCCAGGGCACCCGGGGTACTGAAGCTTTCTTT,CASSTQGTRGTEAFF
once,TRBV10-1,-,TRBJ2-3,TGCGCCAGCAGTGTAAGCGGGCGCACAGATACGCAGTATTTT,CASSVSGRTDTQYF
-,TRBV5-4,-,TRBJ1-1,TGTGCCAGCAGCTTGGCGTTGGAAGGTGCCGCTCCTTTCTTT,CASSLALEGAAPFF
-,TRBV6-5,-,TRBJ2-7,TGTGCCAGCAGACGGGGCGGACGGAATTACGAGCAGTACTTC,CASRRGGRNYEQYF
-,TRBV30,TRBD1,TRBJ1-4,TGTGCCTGGAGTGGAGGGGGCGGTGAAAAACTGTTTTTT,CAWSGGGGEKLFF
-,TRBV6-1,-,TRBJ1-4,TGTGCCAGCAGTGAATTTCGGGGACACACAACTAATGAAAAACTGTTTTTT,CASSEFRGHTTNEKLFF